The sequence of this T cell receptor beta chain was determined in a study of cytomegalovirus exposure and HLA in healthy donors. Whole-study context: Samples from HLA-typed donors yielded about 85 million unique TCRs in an early data release. Of some 360 genotyped donors, about 80% clustered with self-reported Caucasian donors. General observations from the study: Cytomegalovirus association was assigned to 170 or so TCR beta chains.

Turning to this clone: Antigen unknown.

The CDR3 has 16 residues. Trimming took 0 bases from V and 0 from J, leaving 11 bases between them. Germline V gene lookup returns CDR1 GTSNPN and CDR2 SVGIG (reference sequence). 13 Jbeta primers and 60 Vbeta primers were used for the PCR. Per the original data handling: An analysis that came later counted around 80 million unique TCR beta chains, approximately 10 million shared. TCRdb keeps only in-frame clones here, not all; method: immunoSEQ multiplex PCR. Clone size and V and J calls were adopted from that table, with D and trimming inferred from the DNA. This repertoire includes about 77,000 clones.

V and J are TRBV30 and TRBJ2-2; weak D call: TRBD2 (5 bases). The TCR sequence derives from a man aged 50 or older in good health and CMV-seropositive. The sequenced material came from PBMCs. The CDR3 spells CAWSVGSGTNTGELFF. CDR3 sequence (DNA): TGTGCCTGGAGTGTGGGCAGCGGTACGAACACCGGGGAGCTGTTTTTT. The variable domain in full, with the rest retrieved from reference TRBV30 and TRBJ2-2, is SQTIHQWPATLVQPVGSPLSLECTVEGTSNPNLYWYRQAAGRGLQLLFYSVGIGQISSEVPQNLSASRPQDRQFILSSKKLLLSDSGFYLCAWSVGSGTNTGELFFGEGSRLTVL.